This TCR beta chain was sequenced for a study of cytomegalovirus exposure and HLA in healthy donors. The study, taken as a whole, reports: Accurate predictions that matched the HLA-A and HLA-B alleles of most subjects were reportedly made from TCR beta sequences.

Primers: 60 Vbeta forward and 13 Jbeta reverse. Libraries were prepared by immunoSEQ multiplex PCR; TCRdb keeps only in-frame clonotypes and omits some of them. In the table there are roughly 180,000 clones, roughly 83% of which are singletons. This clone appeared a few times. No antigen is known for it. The germline CDR1 and CDR2 sequences are SGHVS and FQNEAQ. The CDR3 runs 14 residues. V lost 5 bases to trimming and J lost 1 base, with 9 bases between them. V is TRBV7-8 and J is TRBJ1-5; possible D gene TRBD1, 6 bases. The specimen sequenced was PBMCs. This TCR was sampled from a man younger than 40 in good health and CMV-seronegative. CDR3 DNA: TGTGCCAGCAGCGCACAGGGAAGCAATCAGCCCCAGCATTTT. The encoded protein is CASSAQGSNQPQHF.